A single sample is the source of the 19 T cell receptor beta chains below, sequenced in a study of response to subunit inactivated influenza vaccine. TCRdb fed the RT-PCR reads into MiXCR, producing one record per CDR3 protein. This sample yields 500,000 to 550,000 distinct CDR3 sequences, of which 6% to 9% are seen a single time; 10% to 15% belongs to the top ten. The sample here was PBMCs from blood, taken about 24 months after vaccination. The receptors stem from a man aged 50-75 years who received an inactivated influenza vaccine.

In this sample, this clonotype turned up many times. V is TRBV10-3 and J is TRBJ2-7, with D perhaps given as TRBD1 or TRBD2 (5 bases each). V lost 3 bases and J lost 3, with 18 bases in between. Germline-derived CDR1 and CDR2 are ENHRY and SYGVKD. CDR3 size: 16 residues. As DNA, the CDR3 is TGTGCCATCAGTGACCCCGTGGGACGGGACCGCTACGAGCAGTACTTC. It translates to CAISDPVGRDRYEQYF.

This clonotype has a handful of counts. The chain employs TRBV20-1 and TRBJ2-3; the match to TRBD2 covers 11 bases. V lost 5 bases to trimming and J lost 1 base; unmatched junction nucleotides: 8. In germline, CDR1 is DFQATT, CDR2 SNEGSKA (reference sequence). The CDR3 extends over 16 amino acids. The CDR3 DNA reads TGCAGTGCTGTAAAGACTAGCGGGATTCGCACAGATACGCAGTATTTT. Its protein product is CSAVKTSGIRTDTQYF.

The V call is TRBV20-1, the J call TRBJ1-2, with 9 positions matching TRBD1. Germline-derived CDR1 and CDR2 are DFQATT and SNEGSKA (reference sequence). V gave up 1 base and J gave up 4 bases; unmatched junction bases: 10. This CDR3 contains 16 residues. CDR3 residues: CSARAGTGIGSYGYTF. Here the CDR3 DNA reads TGCAGTGCTAGAGCCGGGACAGGGATTGGTAGCTATGGCTACACCTTC.

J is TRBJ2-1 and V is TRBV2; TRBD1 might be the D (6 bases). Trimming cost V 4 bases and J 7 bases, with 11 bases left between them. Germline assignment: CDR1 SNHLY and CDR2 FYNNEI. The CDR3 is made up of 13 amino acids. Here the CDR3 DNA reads TGTGCCAGCAGTGTACAGGGAGCTAATGAGCAGTTCTTC. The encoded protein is CASSVQGANEQFF.

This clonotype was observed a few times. In nucleotides, the CDR3 is TGTGCCAGCAGCAGACGTCCCGGGACTAGCGGGGGTGCACCCGGGGAGCTGTTTTTT. This translates into CASSRRPGTSGGAPGELFF. The chain uses TRBV11-1 and TRBJ2-2, with 14 bases matching TRBD2. The CDR3 extends over 19 amino acids. Unmatched junction bases numbered 14, after V lost 5 bases and J lost 6 bases. Per germline, CDR1 SGHAT and CDR2 FQDESV (reference sequence).

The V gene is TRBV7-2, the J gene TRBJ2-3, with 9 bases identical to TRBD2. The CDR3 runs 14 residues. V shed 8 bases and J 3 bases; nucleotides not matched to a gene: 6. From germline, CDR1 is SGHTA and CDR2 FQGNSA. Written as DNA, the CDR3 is TGTGCCAGCGCGCGGGGGGGCCGAACAGATACGCAGTATTTT. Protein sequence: CASARGGRTDTQYF.

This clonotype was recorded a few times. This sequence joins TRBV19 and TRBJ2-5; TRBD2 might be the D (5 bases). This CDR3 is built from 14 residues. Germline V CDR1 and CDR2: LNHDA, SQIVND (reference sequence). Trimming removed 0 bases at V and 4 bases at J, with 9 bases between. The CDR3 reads CASSIETGSETQYF. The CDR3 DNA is TGTGCCAGTAGTATAGAGACGGGGTCAGAGACCCAGTACTTC.

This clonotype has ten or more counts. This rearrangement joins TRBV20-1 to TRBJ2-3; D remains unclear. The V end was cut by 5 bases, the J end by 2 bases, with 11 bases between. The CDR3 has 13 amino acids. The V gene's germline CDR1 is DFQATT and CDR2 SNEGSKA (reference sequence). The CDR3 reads CSAVKILTDTQYF. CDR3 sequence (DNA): TGCAGTGCTGTCAAAATACTCACAGATACGCAGTATTTT.

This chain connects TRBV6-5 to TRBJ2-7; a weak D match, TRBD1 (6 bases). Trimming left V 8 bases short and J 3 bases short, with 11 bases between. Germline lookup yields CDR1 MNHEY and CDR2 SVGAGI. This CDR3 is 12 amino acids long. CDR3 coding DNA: TGTGCCAGCCTGGGGGCGGGCTACGAGCAGTACTTC. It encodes CASLGAGYEQYF.

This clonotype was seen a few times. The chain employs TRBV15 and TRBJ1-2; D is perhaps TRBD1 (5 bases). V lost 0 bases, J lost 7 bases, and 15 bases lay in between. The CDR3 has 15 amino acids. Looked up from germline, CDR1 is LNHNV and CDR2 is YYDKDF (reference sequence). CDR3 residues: CATSRERDRASGYTF. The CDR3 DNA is TGTGCCACCAGCAGAGAGCGGGACCGGGCAAGTGGCTACACCTTC.

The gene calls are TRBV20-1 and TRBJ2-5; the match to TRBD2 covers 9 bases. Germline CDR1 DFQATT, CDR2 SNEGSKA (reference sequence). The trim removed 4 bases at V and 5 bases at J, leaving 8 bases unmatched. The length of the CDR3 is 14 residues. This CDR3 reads CSAKSAGGRETQYF. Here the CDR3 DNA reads TGCAGTGCTAAGTCGGCGGGAGGGCGGGAGACCCAGTACTTC.

CDR3 sequence: CASSLSGRGDGYTF. The CDR3 region has the DNA TGTGCCAGCAGTTTATCGGGCAGGGGGGATGGCTACACCTTC. The gene calls are TRBV27 and TRBJ1-2; TRBD1 matches 7 bases. The junction had 4 bases not matched to a gene; V was cut back by 0 bases and J by 6 bases. This CDR3 is 14 amino acids long. Germline V gene lookup returns CDR1 MNHEY and CDR2 SMNVEV (reference sequence).

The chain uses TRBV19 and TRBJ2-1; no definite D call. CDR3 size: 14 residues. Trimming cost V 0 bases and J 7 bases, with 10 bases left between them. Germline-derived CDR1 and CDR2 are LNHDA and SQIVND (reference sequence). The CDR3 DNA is TGTGCCAGTAGTATAGATCAAAGGTGGAATGAGCAGTTCTTC. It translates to CASSIDQRWNEQFF.

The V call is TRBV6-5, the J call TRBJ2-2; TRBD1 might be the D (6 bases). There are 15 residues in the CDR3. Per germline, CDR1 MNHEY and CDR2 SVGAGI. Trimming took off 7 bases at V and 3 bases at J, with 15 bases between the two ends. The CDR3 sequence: CASIKGQGHTGELFF. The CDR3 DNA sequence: TGTGCCAGCATTAAGGGGCAGGGGCACACCGGGGAGCTGTTTTTT.

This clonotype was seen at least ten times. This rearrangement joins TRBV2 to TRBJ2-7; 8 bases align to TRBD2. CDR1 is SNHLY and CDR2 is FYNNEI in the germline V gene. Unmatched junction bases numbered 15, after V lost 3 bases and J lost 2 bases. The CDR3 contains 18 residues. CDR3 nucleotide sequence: TGTGCCAGCAGTGATTGGGGAAGGATGGGACTAGACGCCTACGAGCAGTACTTC. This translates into CASSDWGRMGLDAYEQYF.

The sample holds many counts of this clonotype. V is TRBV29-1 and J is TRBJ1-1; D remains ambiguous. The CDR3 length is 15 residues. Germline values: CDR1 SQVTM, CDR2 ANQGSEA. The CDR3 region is CTTLRRTGRNTEAFF. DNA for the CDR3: TGCACAACACTACGCAGAACCGGGAGGAACACTGAAGCTTTCTTT.

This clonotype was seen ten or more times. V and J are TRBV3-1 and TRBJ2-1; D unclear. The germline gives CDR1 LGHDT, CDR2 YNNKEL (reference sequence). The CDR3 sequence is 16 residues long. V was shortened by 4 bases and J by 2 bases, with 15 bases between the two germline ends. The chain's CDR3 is CASSPTDGRPYNEQFF. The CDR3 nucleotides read TGTGCCAGCAGCCCCACGGACGGCCGTCCCTACAATGAGCAGTTCTTC.

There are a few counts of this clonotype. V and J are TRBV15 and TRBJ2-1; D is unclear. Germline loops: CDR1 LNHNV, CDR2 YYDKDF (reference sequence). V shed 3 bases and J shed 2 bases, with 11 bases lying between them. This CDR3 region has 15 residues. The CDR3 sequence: CATSSSGSPYNEQFF. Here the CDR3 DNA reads TGTGCCACCAGCAGTTCCGGGTCCCCCTACAATGAGCAGTTCTTC.

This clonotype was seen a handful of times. The CDR3 here is CASSLEVHTQYF. Written as DNA, the CDR3 is TGTGCCAGCAGCTTAGAGGTGCATACGCAGTATTTT. V gene TRBV7-2 combines with J gene TRBJ2-3; D is uncertain. The ends were cut back, 1 base at V and 7 bases at J, with 6 bases in the middle. There are 12 residues in the CDR3. Germline V gene sequence: CDR1 SGHTA, CDR2 FQGNSA. Full variable domain (remainder filled in from reference TRBV7-2 and TRBJ2-3): GAGVSQSPSNKVTEKGKDVELRCDPISGHTALYWYRQSLGQGLEFLIYFQGNSAPDKSGLPSDRFSAERTGGSVSTLTIQRTQQEDSAVYLCASSLEVHTQYFGPGTRLTVL.